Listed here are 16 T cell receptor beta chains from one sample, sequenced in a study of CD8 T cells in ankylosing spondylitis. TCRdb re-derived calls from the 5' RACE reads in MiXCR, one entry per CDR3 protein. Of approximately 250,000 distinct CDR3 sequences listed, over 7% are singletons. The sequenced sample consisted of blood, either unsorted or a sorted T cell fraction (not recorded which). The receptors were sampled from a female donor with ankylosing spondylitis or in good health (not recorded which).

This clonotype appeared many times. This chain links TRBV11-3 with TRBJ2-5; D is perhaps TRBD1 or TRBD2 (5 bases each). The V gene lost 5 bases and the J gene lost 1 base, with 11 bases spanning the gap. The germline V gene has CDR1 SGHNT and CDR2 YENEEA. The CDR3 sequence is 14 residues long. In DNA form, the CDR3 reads TGTGCCAGCAGCGCAAGGGACCGCCAAGAGACCCAGTACTTC. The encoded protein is CASSARDRQETQYF.

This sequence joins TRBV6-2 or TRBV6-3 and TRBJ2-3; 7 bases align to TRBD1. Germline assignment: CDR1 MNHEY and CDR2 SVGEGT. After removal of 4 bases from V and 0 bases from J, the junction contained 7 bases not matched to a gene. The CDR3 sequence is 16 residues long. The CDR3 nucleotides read TGTGCCAGCAGTTCACCCCGGGACAGTAGCACAGATACGCAGTATTTT. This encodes CASSSPRDSSTDTQYF.

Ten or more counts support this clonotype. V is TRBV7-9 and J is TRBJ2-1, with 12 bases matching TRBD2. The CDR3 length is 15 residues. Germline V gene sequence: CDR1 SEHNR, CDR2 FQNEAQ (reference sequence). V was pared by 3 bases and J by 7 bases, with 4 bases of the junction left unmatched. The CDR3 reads CASSFSSGRANEQFF. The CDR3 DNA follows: TGTGCCAGCAGCTTCTCTAGCGGGAGGGCAAATGAGCAGTTCTTC.

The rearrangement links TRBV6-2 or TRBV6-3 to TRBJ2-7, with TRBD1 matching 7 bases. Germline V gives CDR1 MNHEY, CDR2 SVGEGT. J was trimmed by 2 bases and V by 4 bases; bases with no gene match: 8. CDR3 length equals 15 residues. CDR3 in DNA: TGTGCCAGCAGTTCAGTGGGACAGATGACCTACGAGCAGTACTTC. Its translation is CASSSVGQMTYEQYF.

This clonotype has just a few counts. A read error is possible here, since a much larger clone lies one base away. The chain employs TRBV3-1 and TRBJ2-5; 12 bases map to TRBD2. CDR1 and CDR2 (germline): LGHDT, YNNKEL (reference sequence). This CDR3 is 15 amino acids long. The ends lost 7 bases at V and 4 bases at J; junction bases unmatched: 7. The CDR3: CASTIPSGRAETQYF. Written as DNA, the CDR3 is TGTGCCAGCACCATCCCTAGCGGGAGGGCAGAGACCCAGTACTTC.

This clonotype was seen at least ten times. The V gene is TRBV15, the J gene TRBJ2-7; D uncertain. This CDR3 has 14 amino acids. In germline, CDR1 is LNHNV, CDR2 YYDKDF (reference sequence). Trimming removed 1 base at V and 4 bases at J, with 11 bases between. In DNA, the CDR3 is TGTGCCACCAGCAGAGTTCGACCGGCGTACGAGCAGTACTTC. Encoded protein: CATSRVRPAYEQYF.

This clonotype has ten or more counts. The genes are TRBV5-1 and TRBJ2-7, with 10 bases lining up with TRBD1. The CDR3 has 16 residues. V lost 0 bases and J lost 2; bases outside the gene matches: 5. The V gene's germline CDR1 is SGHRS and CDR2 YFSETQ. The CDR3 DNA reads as TGCGCCAGCAGCTTGGTCTCCGGGACAGGGGCCTACGAGCAGTACTTC. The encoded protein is CASSLVSGTGAYEQYF.

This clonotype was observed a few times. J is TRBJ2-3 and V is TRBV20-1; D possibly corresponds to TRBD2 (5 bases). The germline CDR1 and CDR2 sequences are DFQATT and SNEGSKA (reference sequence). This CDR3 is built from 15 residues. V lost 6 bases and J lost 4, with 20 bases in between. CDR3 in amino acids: CSARRATQRADTQYF. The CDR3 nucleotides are TGCAGTGCCCGGCGGGCTACCCAAAGGGCAGATACGCAGTATTTT.

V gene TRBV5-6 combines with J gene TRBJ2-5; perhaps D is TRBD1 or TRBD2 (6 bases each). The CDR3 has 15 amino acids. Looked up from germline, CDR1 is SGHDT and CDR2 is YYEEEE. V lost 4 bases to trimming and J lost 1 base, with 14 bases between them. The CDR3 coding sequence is TGTGCCAGCAGCCGCAGGGGAGGTACCCAAGAGACCCAGTACTTC. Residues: CASSRRGGTQETQYF.

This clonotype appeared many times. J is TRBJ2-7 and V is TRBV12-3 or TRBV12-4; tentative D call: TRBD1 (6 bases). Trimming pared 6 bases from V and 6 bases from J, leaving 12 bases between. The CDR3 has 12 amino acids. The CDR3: CASSPTGIEQYF. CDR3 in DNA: TGTGCCAGCAGCCCGACAGGCATCGAGCAGTACTTC.

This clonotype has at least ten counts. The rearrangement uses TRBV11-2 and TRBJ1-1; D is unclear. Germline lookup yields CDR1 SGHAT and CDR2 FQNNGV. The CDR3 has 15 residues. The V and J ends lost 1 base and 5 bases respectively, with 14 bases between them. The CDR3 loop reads CASSLGLAWETEAFF. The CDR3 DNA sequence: TGTGCCAGCAGCTTAGGTCTTGCCTGGGAGACTGAAGCTTTCTTT. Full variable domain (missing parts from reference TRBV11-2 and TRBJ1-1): EAGVAQSPRYKIIEKRQSVAFWCNPISGHATLYWYQQILGQGPKLLIQFQNNGVVDDSQLPKDRFSAERLKGVDSTLKIQPAKLEDSAVYLCASSLGLAWETEAFFGQGTRLTVV.

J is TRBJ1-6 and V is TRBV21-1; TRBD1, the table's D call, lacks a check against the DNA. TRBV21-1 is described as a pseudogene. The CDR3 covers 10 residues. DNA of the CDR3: TGTGCCAGCAAGGTGGGACATTACCACTTT. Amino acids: CASKVGHYHF.

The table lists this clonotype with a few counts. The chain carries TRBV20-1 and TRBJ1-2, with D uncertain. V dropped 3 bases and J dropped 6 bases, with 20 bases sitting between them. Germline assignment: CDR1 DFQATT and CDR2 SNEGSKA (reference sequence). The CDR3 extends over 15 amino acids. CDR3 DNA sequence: TGCAGTGCTAGCTCTTCCTTTCGTGGGGAGGATGGCTACACCTTC. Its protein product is CSASSSFRGEDGYTF.

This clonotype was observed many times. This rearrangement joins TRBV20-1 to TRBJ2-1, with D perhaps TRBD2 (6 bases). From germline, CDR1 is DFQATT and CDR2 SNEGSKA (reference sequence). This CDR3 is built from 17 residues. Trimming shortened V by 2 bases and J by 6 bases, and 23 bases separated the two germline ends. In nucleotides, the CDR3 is TGCAGTGCTAGATCCCTAGCGCCCGAGGGGATACGCAATGAGCAGTTCTTC. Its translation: CSARSLAPEGIRNEQFF.

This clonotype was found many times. CDR3 protein: CASSLGLAFGELFF. For the CDR3, the DNA is TGTGCCAGCAGCCTGGGACTAGCGTTTGGGGAGCTGTTTTTT. The chain uses TRBV12-3 or TRBV12-4 and TRBJ2-2, with TRBD2 matching 10 bases. V shed 6 bases, J shed 8 bases, and the junction held 6 bases outside the gene matches. The CDR3 covers 14 residues.

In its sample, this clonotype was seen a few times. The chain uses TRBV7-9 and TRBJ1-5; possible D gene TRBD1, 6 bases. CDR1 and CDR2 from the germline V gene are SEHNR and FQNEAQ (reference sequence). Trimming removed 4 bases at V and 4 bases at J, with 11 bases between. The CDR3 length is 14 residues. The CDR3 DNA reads TGTGCCAGCAGCTCCGGGGGCTTTAATCAGCCCCAGCATTTT. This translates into CASSSGGFNQPQHF.